This T cell receptor (beta chain) was observed in a study of blood T cells in healthy people across ages. The CDR3 has 13 amino acids. V was cut by 4 bases and J by 4 bases, with 12 bases left in between. The germline V gene has CDR1 GTSNPN and CDR2 SVGIG (reference sequence). PCR was performed a second time for 7 to 11 cycles using a sample-barcoded 5' primer and a J-beta primer mix. TCRdb re-derived calls from the 5' RACE reads in MiXCR, one entry per CDR3 protein. The sample consists of more than 1,400,000 distinct CDR3 sequences, 40% to 50% of them appearing once. The chain carries TRBV30 and TRBJ2-3, with D possibly matching TRBD2 (6 bases). Source material: blood. This receptor was taken from a woman under 30 in good health. Here the CDR3 DNA reads TGTGCCTGGACCCCCGGGAGCGCAGATACGCAGTATTTT. Its translation: CAWTPGSADTQYF.